Presented here are 29 T cell receptor beta chains from one specimen sequenced in a study. Treg sorting used a CD4+CD25+CD127-/low gate. TCRdb independently ran MiXCR on the 5' RACE reads; one entry per CDR3 protein. Counted here are fewer than 55,000 distinct CDR3 sequences, 22% occurring once; the ten biggest clones make up approximately 4.5%. Sequencing input: Tregs sorted from a lymph node. The receptors stem from a female donor with breast cancer.

A remark on this clonotype: Being one base from a much bigger clone, this may be a read error. The rearrangement links TRBV20-1 to TRBJ1-5, with D possibly matching TRBD1 (5 bases). Trimming pared 1 base from V and 0 bases from J, leaving 10 bases between. Germline CDR1 is DFQATT and CDR2 is SNEGSKA (reference sequence). The CDR3 is made up of 15 amino acids. CDR3 in DNA: TGCAGTGCTAGAGGCGGGACGATTAGCAATCAGCCCCAGCATTTT. This codes for CSARGGTISNQPQHF.

The gene calls are TRBV4-1 and TRBJ2-3, with 9 positions matching TRBD1. J lost 3 bases, V lost 3 bases, and 10 bases had no gene match. Looked up from germline, CDR1 is MGHRA and CDR2 is YSYEKL. This CDR3 has 17 residues. CDR3 residues: CASSHPGGTGKTDTQYF. In DNA, the CDR3 is TGCGCCAGCAGCCATCCGGGCGGGACAGGGAAAACAGATACGCAGTATTTT.

Turning to this clonotype: A read error may account for a junction end that differs from germline. The V and J genes are TRBV7-9 and TRBJ1-4; no firm D call. From germline, CDR1 is SEHNR and CDR2 FQNEAQ (reference sequence). This CDR3 has 14 residues. Here the CDR3 reads CTSSRNSSSEKLFF. The CDR3, as DNA: TGTACCAGCAGCCGAAACAGTTCAAGTGAAAAACTGTTTTTT. The full variable domain, in which reference TRBV7-9 and TRBJ1-4 provide the parts outside the CDR3, is DTGVSQNPRHKITKRGQNVTFRCDPISEHNRLYWYRQTLGQGPEFLTYFQNEAQLEKSRLLSDRFSAERPKGSFSTLEIQRTEQGDSAMYLCTSSRNSSSEKLFFGSGTQLSVL.

Comment on this clonotype: It is likely a read error, because the conserved phenylalanine at the end of the CDR3 is missing. The chain links TRBV6-5 to TRBJ2-1, with 7 bases matching TRBD1. Germline V CDR1 and CDR2: MNHEY, SVGAGI. V was pared by 4 bases and J by 0 bases, with 3 bases of the junction left unmatched. CDR3 length: 15 amino acids. The CDR3 region is CASSSDRDSYNEQFL. CDR3 coding DNA: TGTGCCAGCAGTTCCGACAGGGACTCCTACAATGAGCAGTTCTTA.

V gene TRBV11-2 combines with J gene TRBJ1-1; weak D call: TRBD1 (6 bases). From germline, CDR1 is SGHAT and CDR2 FQNNGV. The CDR3 has 13 amino acids. V shed 1 base and J shed 7 bases, with 10 bases lying between them. DNA of the CDR3: TGTGCCAGCAGCTTAGGCCAGGGGCTTGAAGCTTTCTTT. This translates into CASSLGQGLEAFF. Looking up the rest from reference TRBV11-2 and TRBJ1-1 gives the full variable domain: EAGVAQSPRYKIIEKRQSVAFWCNPISGHATLYWYQQILGQGPKLLIQFQNNGVVDDSQLPKDRFSAERLKGVDSTLKIQPAKLEDSAVYLCASSLGQGLEAFFGQGTRLTVV.

This sequence joins TRBV18 and TRBJ2-7; D unresolved. V was shortened by 4 bases and J by 5 bases, with 15 bases between the two germline ends. The germline V gene has CDR1 KGHSH and CDR2 LQKENI. The CDR3 sequence is 14 residues long. As DNA, the CDR3 is TGTGCCAGCTCACTGCCTGAGAGGTCCCACGAGCAGTACTTC. It yields the protein CASSLPERSHEQYF. Using reference TRBV18 and TRBJ2-7 for the parts outside the CDR3, the full variable domain is NAGVMQNPRHLVRRRGQEARLRCSPMKGHSHVYWYRQLPEEGLKFMVYLQKENIIDESGMPKERFSAEFPKEGPSILRIQQVVRGDSAAYFCASSLPERSHEQYFGPGTRLTVT.

Remarks on this clonotype: The junction departs from germline at one end; a sequencing error may be responsible. This rearrangement joins TRBV5-1 to TRBJ2-2; no clear D gene. From germline, CDR1 is SGHRS and CDR2 YFSETQ. The CDR3 runs 17 residues. This chain's CDR3 is CTSSPGFRTQGAGELFF. The DNA for the CDR3 is TGCACCAGCAGCCCGGGTTTTAGGACCCAAGGAGCCGGGGAGCTGTTTTTT. The full variable domain, with the rest looked up from reference TRBV5-1 and TRBJ2-2, is KAGVTQTPRYLIKTRGQQVTLSCSPISGHRSVSWYQQTPGQGLQFLFEYFSETQRNKGNFPGRFSGRQFSNSRSEMNVSTLELGDSALYLCTSSPGFRTQGAGELFFGEGSRLTVL.

The gene calls are TRBV6-5 and TRBJ2-1, with D uncertain. Germline assignment: CDR1 MNHEY and CDR2 SVGAGI. V was trimmed by 0 bases and J by 2 bases, leaving 11 bases between them. CDR3 length: 16 amino acids. The CDR3 region is CASSYSAGRPYNEQFF. The CDR3 coding sequence is TGTGCCAGCAGTTACTCGGCAGGCCGGCCCTACAATGAGCAGTTCTTC.

This clonotype was recorded many times. This sequence joins TRBV6-4 and TRBJ2-1; D is unresolved. V lost 2 bases and J lost 7, with 9 bases in between. Germline CDR1 and CDR2: MRHNA and SNTAGT. The CDR3 sequence is 13 residues long. CDR3 sequence: CASSDTTGNEQFF. DNA for the CDR3: TGTGCCAGCAGTGACACTACTGGGAATGAGCAGTTCTTC.

Concerning this clonotype: A much larger clone is a single base away; this may be a read error. J is TRBJ2-1 and V is TRBV20-1, with TRBD2 as a possible D gene (5 bases). The V gene's germline CDR1 is DFQATT and CDR2 SNEGSKA (reference sequence). This CDR3 has 15 residues. CDR3 amino acids: CSTRDRVSPYNEQFF. For the CDR3, the DNA is TGCAGTACTAGAGATCGAGTTTCCCCCTACAATGAGCAGTTCTTC.

This clonotype was observed at least ten times. The chain couples TRBV4-2 to TRBJ2-3, with TRBD2 matching over 12 bases. The V and J ends lost 0 bases and 4 bases, in that order; junction bases with no gene match: 5. Looked up from germline, CDR1 is LGHNA and CDR2 is YNFKEQ. The CDR3 is 17 amino acids. CDR3 protein: CASSQEGGLAGPDTQYF. The CDR3 bases are TGTGCCAGCAGCCAAGAGGGAGGACTAGCGGGACCAGATACGCAGTATTTT.

This clonotype was seen a few times. This rearrangement joins TRBV28 to TRBJ2-7; 7 nucleotides match TRBD2. With V trimmed by 3 bases and J by 5 bases, 7 bases remained unmatched. This CDR3 has 14 residues. Looked up from germline, CDR1 is MDHEN and CDR2 is SYDVKM. The CDR3 coding sequence is TGTGCCAGCAGTTTTCCGGGAGGTAACCACGAGCAGTACTTC. Protein sequence: CASSFPGGNHEQYF.

This clonotype was counted many times. This chain joins TRBV20-1 and TRBJ2-7; TRBD2 might be the D (5 bases). Trimming left V 0 bases short and J 0 bases short, with 12 bases between. Germline V gives CDR1 DFQATT, CDR2 SNEGSKA (reference sequence). The CDR3 sequence is 15 residues long. The CDR3 here is CSARDRLAFSYEQYF. The CDR3 bases are TGCAGTGCTAGAGATCGGCTAGCTTTCTCCTACGAGCAGTACTTC.

This clonotype is medium-sized within its sample. The rearrangement joins TRBV7-9 to TRBJ2-7, with 7 bases matching TRBD2. Germline CDR1 and CDR2: SEHNR and FQNEAQ (reference sequence). This CDR3 is built from 12 residues. Trimming cost V 7 bases and J 4 bases; bases outside gene matches: 4. Written as DNA, the CDR3 is TGTGCCAGCACCGGGAGGACGTACGAGCAGTACTTC. Translation gives CASTGRTYEQYF.

This clonotype was detected a few times. This chain links TRBV28 with TRBJ2-7; 7 bases match TRBD1. With 4 bases clipped from V and 4 bases from J, the junction kept 4 bases outside the gene matches. CDR1 MDHEN and CDR2 SYDVKM come from the germline V gene. CDR3 length equals 13 residues. In DNA, the CDR3 is TGTGCCAGCAGTTCAAGGGGACAGTACGAGCAGTACTTC. Protein product: CASSSRGQYEQYF.

This chain connects TRBV11-3 to TRBJ2-1; D might be TRBD1 or TRBD2, each matching 6 bases. Germline CDR1 SGHNT, CDR2 YENEEA. V shed 1 base and J shed 7 bases, with 8 bases lying between them. There are 13 residues in the CDR3. The CDR3 DNA reads as TGTGCCAGCAGCTTAGCGGGGGCTAATGAGCAGTTCTTC. Protein: CASSLAGANEQFF.

This clonotype was observed a few times. The CDR3 spells CAWSVSWGQETQYF. CDR3 DNA: TGTGCCTGGAGTGTTAGCTGGGGGCAAGAGACCCAGTACTTC. The V and J genes are TRBV30 and TRBJ2-5; D may correspond to TRBD1 or TRBD2 (5 bases each). The CDR3 contains 14 residues. CDR1 is GTSNPN, CDR2 SVGIG, per germline (reference sequence). Trimming shortened V by 0 bases and J by 2 bases, and 10 bases separated the two germline ends.

The genes are TRBV7-2 and TRBJ1-2; D possibly corresponds to TRBD1 (5 bases). V was cut by 5 bases and J by 6 bases, with 13 bases left in between. CDR1 SGHTA and CDR2 FQGNSA come from the germline V gene. The CDR3 contains 13 residues. The CDR3 loop is CASSAYQGDGYTF. The CDR3 nucleotides read TGTGCCAGCAGCGCCTATCAGGGTGATGGCTACACCTTC.

In its sample, this clonotype is medium-sized (0.01 to 0.1%). The chain couples TRBV6-6 to TRBJ2-5; tentatively, D is TRBD1 (6 bases). Germline lookup yields CDR1 MNHNY and CDR2 SVGAGI (reference sequence). V was pared by 0 bases and J by 3 bases, with 8 bases between. The CDR3 has 14 amino acids. The CDR3 DNA reads TGTGCCAGCAGTTACTCCAGGGGTAAAGAGACCCAGTACTTC. This sequence encodes CASSYSRGKETQYF.

This clonotype was detected only a few times. This chain uses TRBV20-1 with TRBJ1-2, with 7 nucleotides matching TRBD1. Per the germline V gene, CDR1 is DFQATT and CDR2 is SNEGSKA (reference sequence). V lost 2 bases to trimming and J lost 3 bases; unmatched junction nucleotides: 3. There are 13 residues in the CDR3. The CDR3 DNA sequence: TGCAGTGCTAGAAGGGACAGTCACTATGGCTACACCTTC. Its protein is CSARRDSHYGYTF.

Of note for this clonotype: It may be a read error: a sequence one base away is much more abundant. The chain is built from TRBV9 and TRBJ1-1; D is unclear. V was clipped by 0 bases and J by 3 bases, with 9 bases between them. CDR1 is SGDLS, CDR2 YYNGEE, per germline. The CDR3 is 14 amino acids. CDR3 loop: CASSVEPEDTEAFF. The DNA of the CDR3 is TGTGCCAGCAGCGTAGAACCGGAGGACACTGAAGCTTTCTTT.

The sample holds many counts of this clonotype. The chain carries TRBV12-3 or TRBV12-4 and TRBJ2-1; TRBD1 matches 9 bases. V lost 6 bases, J lost 6 bases, and 9 bases stayed unmatched. This CDR3 is 15 amino acids long. The CDR3 loop is CASSNWDRAANEQFF. The CDR3 nucleotides read TGTGCCAGCAGCAATTGGGACAGGGCGGCCAATGAGCAGTTCTTC.

This chain links TRBV7-9 with TRBJ2-4; the match to TRBD2 covers 7 bases. The CDR3 is 17 amino acids. Trimming cost V 0 bases and J 1 base; bases outside gene matches: 6. Germline loops: CDR1 SEHNR, CDR2 FQNEAQ (reference sequence). CDR3 DNA: TGTGCCAGCAGCTTAGCTGCGGGAGAGGGGGCCAAAAACATTCAGTACTTC. This encodes CASSLAAGEGAKNIQYF.

As regards this clonotype: A much bigger clone sits one base away, suggesting this may be a read error. This CDR3 reads CAINEWQTSGRTDTQYF. CDR3 bases: TGTGCCATCAATGAGTGGCAGACTAGCGGGAGGACAGATACGCAGTATTTT. The chain is built from TRBV10-3 and TRBJ2-3, with 13 bases that match TRBD2. This CDR3 is built from 17 residues. Germline CDR1 ENHRY, CDR2 SYGVKD.

As concerns this clonotype: The junction and the germline gene differ at one end; a read error may be behind it. This rearrangement joins TRBV6-6 to TRBJ2-5; 9 bases fit TRBD1. The CDR3 sequence is 16 residues long. The germline gives CDR1 MNHNY, CDR2 SVGAGI (reference sequence). The CDR3 here is CAGRSTTGGHQETQYF. The CDR3 DNA reads as TGTGCCGGCAGGTCTACTACAGGGGGCCACCAAGAGACCCAGTACTTC.

This clonotype came up a few times. V usage is TRBV12-5 and J usage is TRBJ2-1; tentatively, D is TRBD2 (6 bases). Germline V gene data show CDR1 as LGHNT and CDR2 as FRNRAP. Trimming removed 3 bases from V and 0 bases from J, with 9 bases in between. The CDR3 has 15 residues. The CDR3 sequence is CASGFGGISYNEQFF. The CDR3 DNA reads TGTGCTAGTGGTTTTGGCGGGATCTCCTACAATGAGCAGTTCTTC.

This clonotype has only a few counts. The V gene is TRBV7-3, the J gene TRBJ2-3; D uncertain. CDR3 length: 13 residues. Trimming removed 2 bases at V and 5 bases at J, with 8 bases between. CDR1 and CDR2 (germline): SGHTA, FQGTGA. The CDR3, as DNA: TGTGCCAGCAGCTTATTTTTTGGAGATACGCAGTATTTT. Translation gives CASSLFFGDTQYF.

The gene calls are TRBV6-5 and TRBJ2-1; D call uncertain. Trimming left V 4 bases short and J 8 bases short, with 12 bases between. In germline, CDR1 is MNHEY, CDR2 SVGAGI. The CDR3 has 13 residues. The CDR3 reads CASSSTRVDEQFF. CDR3 bases: TGTGCCAGCAGTTCCACAAGAGTCGATGAGCAGTTCTTC.

This clonotype came up many times. V usage is TRBV28 and J usage is TRBJ2-3; D possibly corresponds to TRBD1 (6 bases). The CDR3 contains 14 residues. Germline CDR1 is MDHEN and CDR2 is SYDVKM. V lost 7 bases to trimming and J lost 4 bases, with 15 bases between them. CDR3: CASIQRQAPDTQYF. The CDR3 DNA reads as TGTGCCAGCATCCAGAGACAGGCTCCAGATACGCAGTATTTT.